This TCR beta chain was sequenced during a study of T-cell memory formation after mild COVID-19. Study at large: Largely donor-specific TCR clusters were found.

TCRdb itself ran the 5' RACE reads through MiXCR, one entry per CDR3 protein. The table lists approximately 270,000 distinct CDR3 sequences, 15% to 20% of them singletons, with roughly 25% in the top ten. The V gene end was trimmed by 7 bases and the J gene end by 4 bases; junction bases not matched to a gene: 7. This CDR3 is 15 amino acids long. Many counts were recorded for this clonotype. The sequenced sample was PBMCs or a T cell subset sorted from them (not recorded which). The origin of this receptor is a young man who had mild COVID-19 (a few samples of this study predate the infection). Cell type and time point are not known. V usage is TRBV12-3 or TRBV12-4 and J usage is TRBJ1-1; TRBD1 aligns across 12 bases. The DNA for the CDR3 is TGTGCCAGCAATAATCCGGGACAGGGGGCCACTGAAGCTTTCTTT. It specifies CASNNPGQGATEAFF.